These 5 T cell receptor beta chains were all obtained from the same sample, sequenced in a study of cytomegalovirus exposure and HLA in healthy donors. The PCR was carried out with 60 Vbeta primers and 13 Jbeta primers. Some clones are missing from TCRdb's copy, which holds only in-frame ones; the method was immunoSEQ multiplex PCR. Of around 250,000 clones in the sample, roughly 91% were seen once. The source material was PBMCs. Every receptor here comes from a girl aged 2-15 years in good health and CMV-seronegative.

J is TRBJ1-2 and V is TRBV27; TRBD1 matches 9 bases. The CDR3 extends over 16 amino acids. Germline V gene lookup returns CDR1 MNHEY and CDR2 SMNVEV (reference sequence). With 5 bases clipped from V and 1 base from J, the junction kept 8 bases outside the gene matches. Here the CDR3 reads CASSPRQGGGNYGYTF. The CDR3 DNA follows: TGTGCCAGCAGTCCCCGACAGGGGGGAGGTAACTATGGCTACACCTTC.

The J gene is TRBJ2-3, the V gene TRBV4-1; TRBD1 matches at 7 bases. With V trimmed by 1 base and J by 6 bases, 16 bases remained unmatched. This CDR3 is 18 amino acids long. Germline CDR1 is MGHRA and CDR2 is YSYEKL. In DNA form, the CDR3 reads TGCGCCAGCAGCCAAGCCCCGATCCCGACAGGGTCGGCCGATACGCAGTATTTT. This gives the protein CASSQAPIPTGSADTQYF.

As for this clone: The sample carries other DNA sequences with the same CDR3. This rearrangement joins TRBV6-5 to TRBJ2-3, with TRBD1 as a possible D gene (6 bases). This CDR3 contains 15 residues. V was cut by 2 bases and J by 0 bases, with 9 bases left in between. CDR1 and CDR2 (germline): MNHEY, SVGAGI. The CDR3 coding sequence is TGTGCCAGCAGTTACGGGGGCGGGAGCACAGATACGCAGTATTTT. This codes for CASSYGGGSTDTQYF.

The chain recombines TRBV14 with TRBJ1-2; 8 nucleotides match TRBD1. This CDR3 is 14 amino acids long. Germline V CDR1 and CDR2: SGHDN, FVKESK. V shed 2 bases and J 4 bases; nucleotides not matched to a gene: 3. Written as DNA, the CDR3 is TGTGCCAGCAGCCAACAAGACAGGGGCTATGGCTACACCTTC. It is translated as CASSQQDRGYGYTF.

The rearrangement uses TRBV5-1 and TRBJ2-7; D is perhaps TRBD2 (6 bases). The CDR3 covers 13 residues. V was cut by 4 bases and J by 7 bases, with 15 bases left in between. Germline V CDR1 and CDR2: SGHRS, YFSETQ. In DNA, the CDR3 is TGCGCCAGCAGCCCCGAGGGGAGGTGGGAGCAGTACTTC. Its protein is CASSPEGRWEQYF.